The clone carrying this T cell receptor beta chain was counted at least ten times. The junction and the germline gene differ at one end; a read error may be behind it. The CDR3 extends over 17 amino acids. Germline CDR1 and CDR2: MNHNY and SVGAGI (reference sequence). This sample stems from a study of tumor-infiltrating lymphocytes in primary liver carcinoma. Scientists recovered RNA and DNA together from around 18-30 mg of unsorted bulk tissue. Making TCR beta cDNA involved around 500 ng total RNA and a constant-region primer. ARM-PCR was slightly modified, and three nested multiplex PCR rounds with it gave rise to the TCR beta libraries. The study ran its first two PCR rounds for 9 to 10 cycles each, using TRBV1-TRBV30 forward primers and a C-beta reverse primer. TCRdb re-called the multiplex PCR reads with MiXCR, one entry per CDR3 protein. The sample lists 100,000 or so distinct CDR3 sequences, approximately 68% occurring once.

Material for sequencing was liver tumor tissue from sampling region 5. The subset was: tumor region T5, tumor centre. The chain couples TRBV6-6 to TRBJ1-2; tentatively, D is TRBD1 (6 bases). The receptor comes from an older woman with primary liver carcinoma and hepatitis B virus infection. CDR3 in amino acids: CACSYKTGGRLNYGYTF. Written as DNA, the CDR3 is TGTGCCTGCAGTTACAAGACAGGCGGGCGTCTTAACTATGGCTACACCTTC.